A single sample is the source of the 19 T cell receptor beta chains below, sequenced in a study of CD8 T cells in ankylosing spondylitis. Antigen specificity for these receptors is unknown. TCRdb reprocessed the 5' RACE reads via MiXCR and lists one record per CDR3 protein. The sample has 500,000 to 550,000 distinct CDR3 sequences; roughly an eighth are singletons. Study-wide results and limits: The study identified a TCR beta motif of under ten highly homologous variants that appeared characteristic of ankylosing spondylitis blood.

The sequenced sample was blood, either unsorted or a sorted T cell fraction (not recorded which). The receptors were sampled from a male donor with ankylosing spondylitis.

This clonotype appeared a few times. The chain couples TRBV12-3 or TRBV12-4 to TRBJ1-5; a weak D match, TRBD1 (6 bases). V was trimmed by 6 bases and J by 7 bases, leaving 16 bases between them. This CDR3 comprises 14 residues. CDR3 coding DNA: TGTGCCAGCAGCCCACAGGGATGGGACCAGCCCCAGCATTTT. Protein: CASSPQGWDQPQHF.

The CDR3 nucleotides are TGCGCCAGCAGCTTGCGACAGGGGGCGGTTGGCTACACCTTC. This encodes CASSLRQGAVGYTF. The chain recombines TRBV5-1 with TRBJ1-2; 10 nucleotides agree with TRBD1. J gave up 7 bases and V 1 base, and 4 bases lay outside the gene matches. Germline CDR1 SGHRS, CDR2 YFSETQ. The CDR3 length is 14 residues.

The chain uses TRBV3-1 and TRBJ2-3; D gene unclear. Germline CDR1 reads LGHDT; CDR2 reads YNNKEL (reference sequence). Trimming took 0 bases from V and 1 from J, leaving 14 bases between them. This CDR3 region has 17 residues. The DNA of the CDR3 is TGTGCCAGCAGCCAAGATCGGTGGGGAAGCGGCACAGATACGCAGTATTTT. Translated: CASSQDRWGSGTDTQYF.

Only a few counts were recorded for this clonotype. This chain links TRBV20-1 with TRBJ1-1; D may be TRBD1 (6 bases). V was pared by 6 bases and J by 11 bases, with 19 bases between. The germline V gene has CDR1 DFQATT and CDR2 SNEGSKA (reference sequence). The length of the CDR3 is 12 residues. As DNA, the CDR3 is TGCAGTGCCCCCCCCACAGGGAGACTCGCTTTCTTT. As protein: CSAPPTGRLAFF.

This clonotype showed up just a few times. This chain connects TRBV7-2 to TRBJ2-1; D is unclear. V was trimmed by 5 bases and J by 5 bases, leaving 10 bases between them. This CDR3 has 13 residues. Looked up from germline, CDR1 is SGHTA and CDR2 is FQGNSA. Here the CDR3 reads CASSDGIDNEQFF. CDR3 sequence (DNA): TGTGCCAGCAGCGATGGGATTGACAATGAGCAGTTCTTC.

This clonotype has just a few counts. The chain couples TRBV20-1 to TRBJ2-1; D is possibly TRBD2 (6 bases). CDR3 length: 13 residues. Germline-derived CDR1 and CDR2 are DFQATT and SNEGSKA (reference sequence). The V and J ends lost 6 bases and 5 bases respectively, with 14 bases between them. The CDR3 region is CSAWGGGDNEQFF. The CDR3 nucleotides read TGCAGTGCCTGGGGAGGAGGGGACAATGAGCAGTTCTTC.

The chain uses TRBV7-8 and TRBJ1-1, with D maybe TRBD1 (5 bases). Trimming took off 0 bases at V and 4 bases at J, with 9 bases between the two ends. CDR3 length: 14 residues. Germline CDR1 SGHVS, CDR2 FQNEAQ. The CDR3 DNA is TGTGCCAGCAGCTTAGCCCGGGGGGGCACTGAAGCTTTCTTT. Amino acid sequence: CASSLARGGTEAFF.

This clonotype turned up a few times. The chain links TRBV12-3 or TRBV12-4 to TRBJ1-2, with TRBD1 as a possible D gene (6 bases). Trimming removed 5 bases from V and 6 bases from J, with 19 bases in between. This CDR3 region has 15 residues. CDR3 region: CASSGDSTGLDGYTF. The CDR3 bases are TGTGCCAGCAGTGGTGATAGTACAGGGTTAGATGGCTACACCTTC.

This chain links TRBV11-2 with TRBJ2-5; a possible D gene is TRBD2 (5 bases). Germline V gives CDR1 SGHAT, CDR2 FQNNGV. The CDR3 totals 13 residues. Trimming took 4 bases from V and 1 from J, leaving 7 bases between them. CDR3 sequence: CASSSGIQETQYF. The CDR3 region has the DNA TGTGCCAGCAGCTCCGGGATCCAAGAGACCCAGTACTTC.

This clonotype showed up just a few times. The rearrangement joins TRBV5-1 to TRBJ2-1; D not certain. V lost 4 bases and J 8 bases, leaving 10 bases between the germline ends. Per germline, CDR1 SGHRS and CDR2 YFSETQ. This CDR3 has 12 amino acids. Here the CDR3 DNA reads TGCGCCAGCAGCATGGGCCTGCATGAGCAGTTCTTC. This translates into CASSMGLHEQFF.

This clonotype has at least ten counts. The chain has TRBV15 and TRBJ2-3; perhaps TRBD2 as D (5 bases). The V end was cut by 0 bases, the J end by 2 bases, with 12 bases between. From germline, CDR1 is LNHNV and CDR2 YYDKDF (reference sequence). The CDR3 extends over 16 amino acids. The CDR3 reads CATSRDLSGTTDTQYF. CDR3 coding DNA: TGTGCCACCAGCAGAGATCTAAGCGGAACCACAGATACGCAGTATTTT.

The rearrangement links TRBV24-1 to TRBJ2-1; no clear D. The CDR3 loop spans 14 amino acids. Germline values: CDR1 KGHDR, CDR2 SFDVKD. V lost 5 bases to trimming and J lost 10 bases, with 17 bases between them. The CDR3 bases are TGTGCCACCAGTGGCGGCAGCCGGAGTCGGGAGCAGTTCTTC. This encodes CATSGGSRSREQFF.

This clonotype came up a few times. The chain combines TRBV3-1 with TRBJ2-4, with D hard to call. The CDR3 is 16 residues long. Per germline, CDR1 LGHDT and CDR2 YNNKEL (reference sequence). Trimming removed 2 bases from V and 2 bases from J, with 13 bases in between. CDR3 bases: TGTGCCAGCAGCCAACGAAGGAGCGTGTCCAAAAACATTCAGTACTTC. Residues: CASSQRRSVSKNIQYF.

V and J are TRBV27 and TRBJ2-3, with D possibly called TRBD1 or TRBD2 (5 bases each). V gave up 4 bases and J gave up 2 bases, with 13 bases separating them. The V gene's germline CDR1 is MNHEY and CDR2 SMNVEV (reference sequence). The CDR3 runs 15 residues. The CDR3: CASSSPGRYTDTQYF. CDR3 bases: TGTGCCAGCAGTTCCCCGGGACGGTACACAGATACGCAGTATTTT.

There are a few counts of this clonotype. The gene calls are TRBV5-1 and TRBJ2-1; 9 nucleotides align to TRBD2. The CDR3 has 17 residues. CDR1 is SGHRS, CDR2 YFSETQ, per germline. Unmatched junction bases numbered 11, after V lost 0 bases and J lost 7 bases. The CDR3 here is CASSLVSSGTLGNEQFF. The CDR3 region has the DNA TGCGCCAGCAGCTTGGTGTCTAGCGGGACCCTGGGGAATGAGCAGTTCTTC.

There are a few counts of this clonotype. The rearrangement joins TRBV5-1 to TRBJ1-1; TRBD1 matches at 8 bases. Germline CDR1 reads SGHRS; CDR2 reads YFSETQ. J was trimmed by 0 bases and V by 4 bases; bases with no gene match: 11. The CDR3 loop spans 17 amino acids. CDR3 DNA: TGCGCCAGCAGCGGGGGGACAGGATTTTTGATGAACACTGAAGCTTTCTTT. Translated, it gives CASSGGTGFLMNTEAFF.

This clonotype was counted only a few times. The rearrangement joins TRBV12-3 or TRBV12-4 to TRBJ2-3, with 7 bases identical to TRBD2. Trimming at V came to 3 bases and at J to 8 bases, leaving 8 bases not matched to a gene. This CDR3 region has 14 residues. The CDR3 region is CASSFPTSPFTQYF. DNA for the CDR3: TGTGCCAGCAGTTTCCCGACTAGCCCATTTACGCAGTATTTT.

This clonotype was detected ten times or more. The genes are TRBV11-2 and TRBJ2-4; 10 nucleotides agree with TRBD1. Germline values: CDR1 SGHAT, CDR2 FQNNGV. The V segment lost 5 bases and the J segment 6 bases; nucleotides outside the gene matches: 4. The CDR3 contains 14 residues. The CDR3 DNA sequence: TGTGCCAGCAGCCAACGACAGGGGGCAAACATTCAGTACTTC. Translated: CASSQRQGANIQYF.

This clonotype occurred many times. The chain is built from TRBV12-3 or TRBV12-4 and TRBJ2-6; D might be TRBD2 (5 bases). The CDR3 sequence is 15 residues long. Trimming stripped 3 bases from V and 3 bases from J, with 9 bases between. The CDR3 loop reads CASSFLRDGANVLTF. In DNA, the CDR3 is TGTGCCAGCAGTTTTTTGAGGGATGGGGCCAACGTCCTGACTTTC.